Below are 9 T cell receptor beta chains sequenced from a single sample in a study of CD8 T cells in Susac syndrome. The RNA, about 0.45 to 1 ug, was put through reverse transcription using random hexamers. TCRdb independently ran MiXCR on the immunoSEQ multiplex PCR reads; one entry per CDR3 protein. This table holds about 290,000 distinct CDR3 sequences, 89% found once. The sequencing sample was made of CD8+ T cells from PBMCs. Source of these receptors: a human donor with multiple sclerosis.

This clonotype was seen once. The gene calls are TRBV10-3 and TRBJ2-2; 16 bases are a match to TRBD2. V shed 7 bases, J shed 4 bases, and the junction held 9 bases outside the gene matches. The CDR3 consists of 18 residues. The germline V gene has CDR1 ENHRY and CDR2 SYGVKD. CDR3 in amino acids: CAITPGLAGGPGTGELFF. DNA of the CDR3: TGTGCCATCACTCCGGGACTAGCGGGGGGGCCGGGCACCGGGGAGCTGTTTTTT.

CDR3 coding DNA: TGTGCCAGCATTCTAAGTGGGGGGCAGAGCTCCTACAATGAGCAGTTCTTC. Its protein is CASILSGGQSSYNEQFF. This chain uses TRBV27 with TRBJ2-1, with D perhaps matching TRBD1 or TRBD2 (6 bases each). The CDR3 sequence is 17 residues long. Germline CDR1 and CDR2: MNHEY and SMNVEV (reference sequence). The germline V and J ends were trimmed by 7 bases and 0 bases, with 19 bases remaining between them.

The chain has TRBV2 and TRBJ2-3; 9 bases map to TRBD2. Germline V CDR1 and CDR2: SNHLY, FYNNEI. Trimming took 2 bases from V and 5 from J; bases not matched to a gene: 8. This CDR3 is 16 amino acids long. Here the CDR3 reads CASSEQSLAGRDTQYF. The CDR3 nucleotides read TGTGCCAGCAGTGAACAAAGTCTAGCGGGGCGAGATACGCAGTATTTT.

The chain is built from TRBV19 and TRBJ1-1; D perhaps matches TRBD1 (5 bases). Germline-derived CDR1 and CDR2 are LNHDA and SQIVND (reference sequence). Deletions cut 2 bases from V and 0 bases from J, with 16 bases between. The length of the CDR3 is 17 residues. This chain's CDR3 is CASSIIAATGLNTEAFF. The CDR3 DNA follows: TGTGCCAGTAGTATAATCGCGGCTACAGGCTTGAACACTGAAGCTTTCTTT.

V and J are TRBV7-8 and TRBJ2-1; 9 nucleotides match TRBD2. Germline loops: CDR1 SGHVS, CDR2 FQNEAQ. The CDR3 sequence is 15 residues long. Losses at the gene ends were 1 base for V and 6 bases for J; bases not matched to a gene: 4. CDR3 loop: CASSLEGLARNEQFF. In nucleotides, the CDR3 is TGTGCCAGCAGCTTAGAGGGACTAGCCCGCAATGAGCAGTTCTTC. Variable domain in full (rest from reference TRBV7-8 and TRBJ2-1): GAGVSQSPRYKVAKRGQDVALRCDPISGHVSLFWYQQALGQGPEFLTYFQNEAQLDKSGLPSDRFFAERPEGSVSTLKIQRTQQEDSAVYLCASSLEGLARNEQFFGPGTRLTVL.

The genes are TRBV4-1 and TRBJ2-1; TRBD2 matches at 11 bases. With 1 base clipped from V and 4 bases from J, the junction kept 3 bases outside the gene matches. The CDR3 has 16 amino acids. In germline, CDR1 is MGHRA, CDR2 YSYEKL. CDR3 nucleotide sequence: TGCGCCAGCAGCCAAGCTACTAGCGGGAGTTACAATGAGCAGTTCTTC. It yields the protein CASSQATSGSYNEQFF.

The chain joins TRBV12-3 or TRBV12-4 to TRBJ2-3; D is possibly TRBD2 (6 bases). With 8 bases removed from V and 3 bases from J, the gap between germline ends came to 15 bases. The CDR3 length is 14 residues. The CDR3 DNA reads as TGTGCCAGCTTGGGGTCGGAGGGAACAGATACGCAGTATTTT. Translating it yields CASLGSEGTDTQYF.

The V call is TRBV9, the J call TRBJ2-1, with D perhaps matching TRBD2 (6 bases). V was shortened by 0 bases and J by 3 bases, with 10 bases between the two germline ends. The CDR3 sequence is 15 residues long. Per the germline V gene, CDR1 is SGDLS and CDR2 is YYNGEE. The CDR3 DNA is TGTGCCAGCAGCGTAGAAGGAGGGGTCTACAATGAGCAGTTCTTC. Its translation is CASSVEGGVYNEQFF.

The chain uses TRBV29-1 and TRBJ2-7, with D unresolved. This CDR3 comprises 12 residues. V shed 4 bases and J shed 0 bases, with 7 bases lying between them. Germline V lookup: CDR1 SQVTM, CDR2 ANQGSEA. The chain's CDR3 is CSVGGSSYEQYF. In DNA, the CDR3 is TGCAGCGTTGGCGGAAGCTCCTACGAGCAGTACTTC.